This T cell receptor (beta chain) stems from a study of T cell changes during pregnancy in multiple sclerosis (dated by TCRdb to 2018 to 2020). A note on the overall study: The study examined how the T cell repertoire changed over the course of pregnancy in women with multiple sclerosis.

Library prep was done by the immunoSEQ multiplex PCR assay. In its TCRdb copy, this immuneACCESS table keeps in-frame sequences only and misses some clones. Where compared with another copy, unresolved V genes explain less than half of these, and the others have no known cause. In all, the sample holds more than 85,000 clones, and around 92% of those were seen once. The top ten constitute approximately 1% of the sample. The CDR3 goes from the cysteine to the phenylalanine over 16 residues. Left in the record is the CDR3 DNA by itself, 48 bases read in frame from the first base. CDR1 and CDR2 (MNHNS, SASEGT) derive from the germline V gene. Trimming takes 0 bases off V and 2 bases off J; junction bases not matched to a gene: 6. This clone occurred once. What this receptor recognizes is not known. No base quality information exists; no much larger clone differs at one position.

Sequencing used peripheral blood, obtained before pregnancy. The source is a female donor with multiple sclerosis, enrolled in a pregnancy study. The sequence is built from TRBV6-1 and TRBJ2-7; 8 central nucleotides agree with TRBD2. CDR3 protein: CASSEARGARAYEQYF. The nucleotide sequence reads TGTGCCAGCAGTGAAGCGCGGGGGGCGCGCGCCTACGAGCAGTACTTC.